Sequencing of this TCR beta chain was carried out in a study of response to subunit inactivated influenza vaccine. Study outcomes and limitations: It was suggested by the authors that few new T cells are recruited by each seasonal influenza vaccination.

One entry per CDR3 protein, called by TCRdb with MiXCR from the RT-PCR reads. The profile shows over 450,000 distinct CDR3 sequences, over 10% of them singletons. With regard to this clonotype: As yet, its antigen is unknown.

The sequence came from a middle-aged man who received an inactivated influenza vaccine. Here the sequenced sample was PBMCs from blood, taken 45 days after vaccination.

CDR3 nucleotide sequence: TGCGCCAGCAGCTTTTCCTCCGGACAGAGTAATGAGCAGTTCTTC. It encodes CASSFSSGQSNEQFF. The chain joins TRBV5-1 to TRBJ2-1; tentatively, D is TRBD1 (6 bases). Between the trimmed V and J ends, which lost 2 bases and 7 bases, there was a span of 16 bases. The CDR3 covers 15 residues. The germline V gene has CDR1 SGHRS and CDR2 YFSETQ. Full variable domain (rest looked up from reference TRBV5-1 and TRBJ2-1): KAGVTQTPRYLIKTRGQQVTLSCSPISGHRSVSWYQQTPGQGLQFLFEYFSETQRNKGNFPGRFSGRQFSNSRSEMNVSTLELGDSALYLCASSFSSGQSNEQFFGPGTRLTVL.